This TCR beta chain is drawn from a study of blood T cell repertoires in COVID-19. Study processing details: Using reference gene primer amplification, nucleated cell counts were estimated. Only in-frame clones appear in the TCRdb table, and some are missing; sequencing was by immunoSEQ multiplex PCR. V, J and clone size are those of that table, while D and trimming were read from the DNA. The profile covers about 48,000 clones, with 80% to 90% appearing a single time and about 3.2% taken by the ten largest. The V and J ends lost 0 bases and 7 bases, in that order; junction bases with no gene match: 5. This CDR3 spans 16 amino acids. The germline CDR1 and CDR2 sequences are MNHEY and SVGAGI.

The chain is built from TRBV6-5 and TRBJ2-2; 10 positions match TRBD1. The sample consisted of peripheral blood. The sequence derives from a woman older than 75 with acute or convalescent COVID-19. CDR3 loop: CASSYSGTGVGGELFF. For the CDR3, the DNA is TGTGCCAGCAGTTACTCTGGGACAGGGGTCGGCGGGGAGCTGTTTTTT.